A single sample is the source of the 22 T cell receptor beta chains below, sequenced in a study of blood T cell repertoires in COVID-19. Some clones are missing from TCRdb's copy, which holds only in-frame ones; the method was immunoSEQ multiplex PCR. The sample has 300,000 or so clones; 87% are singletons. The sequencing sample was made of peripheral blood. Source of these receptors: a woman aged 40 to 49 who had recovered from COVID-19.

This clone is a singleton in its sample. This chain uses TRBV7-9 with TRBJ2-3; TRBD1 agrees at 10 bases. Germline CDR1 SEHNR, CDR2 FQNEAQ (reference sequence). The CDR3 has 16 residues. V lost 1 base, J lost 0 bases, and 1 base stayed unmatched. The CDR3 DNA sequence: TGTGCCAGCAGCTTAGGACAGGGGGCCAGCACAGATACGCAGTATTTT. Translation gives CASSLGQGASTDTQYF.

This chain joins TRBV3-1 (or the pseudogene TRBV3-2) and TRBJ1-1, with no clear D. The CDR3 is 13 amino acids. Trimming took 4 bases from V and 1 from J, leaving 7 bases between them. The germline gives CDR1 LGHDT, CDR2 YNNKEL (reference sequence). For the CDR3, the DNA is TGTGCCAGCAGCCCGCGGGCGAACACTGAAGCTTTCTTT. As protein: CASSPRANTEAFF.

The chain joins TRBV18 to TRBJ2-2; 11 nucleotides align to TRBD1. J gave up 7 bases and V 3 bases, and 4 bases lay outside the gene matches. This CDR3 spans 15 amino acids. Germline CDR1 is KGHSH and CDR2 is LQKENI. The CDR3 bases are TGTGCCAGCTCACCTTGGACAGGGGGCGACGGGGAGCTGTTTTTT. Amino acid sequence: CASSPWTGGDGELFF.

The J gene is TRBJ2-5, the V gene TRBV5-5, with 7 bases that match TRBD1. CDR1 SGHKS and CDR2 YYEKEE come from the germline V gene (reference sequence). The CDR3 is made up of 13 amino acids. V gave up 4 bases and J gave up 7 bases; unmatched junction bases: 7. The CDR3 is CASSVRTGGTQYF. The CDR3 region has the DNA TGTGCCAGCAGCGTACGGACAGGTGGGACCCAGTACTTC.

V and J are TRBV4-1 and TRBJ1-1, with D uncertain. V lost 1 base, J lost 4 bases, and 13 bases lay in between. From germline, CDR1 is MGHRA and CDR2 YSYEKL. The CDR3 length is 15 residues. The CDR3 bases are TGCGCCAGCAGCCAAGTTTCGGGAGGTGGCACTGAAGCTTTCTTT. The encoded protein is CASSQVSGGGTEAFF.

This clone was observed a handful of times. The genes are TRBV7-9 and TRBJ2-5; 7 bases match TRBD1. The germline CDR1 and CDR2 sequences are SEHNR and FQNEAQ (reference sequence). After removal of 5 bases from V and 5 bases from J, the junction contained 5 bases not matched to a gene. The CDR3 is 13 residues long. The DNA for the CDR3 is TGTGCCAGCAGCGGGGGACAGAGGGAGACCCAGTACTTC. It encodes CASSGGQRETQYF.

This chain connects TRBV7-3 to TRBJ2-3; 7 bases match TRBD2. The CDR3 consists of 12 residues. V gave up 6 bases and J gave up 6 bases; unmatched junction bases: 3. CDR1 and CDR2 (germline): SGHTA, FQGTGA. The CDR3 DNA reads as TGTGCCAGCAGTCAGGGAGGGGATACGCAGTATTTT. Its translation is CASSQGGDTQYF.

This clone was picked up one time. The rearrangement links TRBV4-1 to TRBJ2-5; 8 bases are a match to TRBD1. J was trimmed by 2 bases and V by 3 bases; bases with no gene match: 8. Germline V gene data show CDR1 as MGHRA and CDR2 as YSYEKL. CDR3 size: 16 residues. The CDR3 here is CASSHRETGVQETQYF. The CDR3 nucleotides read TGCGCCAGCAGCCACCGGGAGACAGGGGTGCAAGAGACCCAGTACTTC.

The rearrangement uses TRBV2 and TRBJ2-1, with D perhaps TRBD1 (6 bases). The germline gives CDR1 SNHLY, CDR2 FYNNEI. This CDR3 region has 14 residues. V lost 7 bases, J lost 2 bases, and 12 bases lay in between. The CDR3 DNA follows: TGTGCCAGCAACCCCGACAGGACCTACAATGAGCAGTTCTTC. It translates to CASNPDRTYNEQFF.

This rearrangement joins TRBV9 to TRBJ1-3; D gene ambiguous. This CDR3 has 18 amino acids. The germline V and J ends were trimmed by 1 base and 9 bases, with 26 bases remaining between them. The V gene's germline CDR1 is SGDLS and CDR2 YYNGEE. CDR3 in amino acids: CASSVSRYQEDLRGTIYF. DNA of the CDR3: TGTGCCAGCAGCGTAAGTCGTTATCAAGAAGACCTGCGGGGCACCATATATTTT.

The chain uses TRBV18 and TRBJ1-6; TRBD1 might be the D (6 bases). The CDR3 is 15 amino acids. The germline gives CDR1 KGHSH, CDR2 LQKENI. Trimming took 1 base from V and 8 from J, leaving 12 bases between them. Written as DNA, the CDR3 is TGTGCCAGCTCACCACGGTCAGGGGATTATTCACCCCTCCACTTT. It codes for CASSPRSGDYSPLHF.

This sequence joins TRBV28 and TRBJ1-1; 9 nucleotides match TRBD1. Per the germline V gene, CDR1 is MDHEN and CDR2 is SYDVKM. The J segment lost 8 bases and the V segment lost 5 bases, leaving 12 bases of the junction unmatched. CDR3 size: 15 residues. The CDR3 DNA reads TGTGCCAGCAGTCTAGGGACAGGGACACCCCAAGAAGCTTTCTTT. Its translation is CASSLGTGTPQEAFF.

The chain combines TRBV30 with TRBJ2-7; the D gene is possibly TRBD2 (5 bases). The germline V gene encodes CDR1 GTSNPN and CDR2 SVGIG (reference sequence). Trimming took off 0 bases at V and 3 bases at J, with 9 bases between the two ends. The CDR3 has 13 amino acids. The CDR3 coding sequence is TGTGCCTGGAGTGTTTTGGGGAGCTACGAGCAGTACTTC. Translation gives CAWSVLGSYEQYF.

The chain links TRBV5-1 to TRBJ1-6, with D perhaps matching TRBD1 (6 bases). The CDR3 has 14 amino acids. Trimming stripped 2 bases from V and 11 bases from J, with 14 bases between. Per germline, CDR1 SGHRS and CDR2 YFSETQ. The CDR3 region is CASSLSAGAPPLHF. In DNA, the CDR3 is TGCGCCAGCAGCTTATCGGCAGGGGCGCCACCCCTCCACTTT.

The chain combines TRBV5-4 with TRBJ2-7; D is unclear. The CDR3 sequence is 13 residues long. CDR1 is SGHNT and CDR2 is YYREEE in the germline V gene (reference sequence). Trimming left V 0 bases short and J 6 bases short, with 10 bases between. CDR3 protein: CASSLAVRSEQYF. For the CDR3, the DNA is TGTGCCAGCAGCTTGGCTGTGCGGAGCGAGCAGTACTTC. Together with reference TRBV5-4 and TRBJ2-7, the CDR3 gives the full variable domain: ETGVTQSPTHLIKTRGQQVTLRCSSQSGHNTVSWYQQALGQGPQFIFQYYREEENGRGNFPPRFSGLQFPNYSSELNVNALELDDSALYLCASSLAVRSEQYFGPGTRLTVT.

The chain links TRBV5-1 to TRBJ2-3, with 8 bases lining up with TRBD2. Trimming cost V 4 bases and J 4 bases; bases outside gene matches: 5. The CDR3 spans 14 residues. CDR1 and CDR2 from the germline V gene are SGHRS and YFSETQ. As DNA, the CDR3 is TGCGCCAGCAGCCCAGGACTAGCATCAGATACGCAGTATTTT. The encoded protein is CASSPGLASDTQYF.

This chain joins TRBV5-1 and TRBJ2-3, with a tentative D call TRBD1 (6 bases). With 4 bases removed from V and 4 bases from J, the gap between germline ends came to 10 bases. Germline V gene lookup returns CDR1 SGHRS and CDR2 YFSETQ. CDR3 length: 13 amino acids. The CDR3 sequence is CASSRTVPDTQYF. For the CDR3, the DNA is TGCGCCAGCAGCCGGACAGTCCCAGATACGCAGTATTTT. Full variable domain (remainder filled in from reference TRBV5-1 and TRBJ2-3): KAGVTQTPRYLIKTRGQQVTLSCSPISGHRSVSWYQQTPGQGLQFLFEYFSETQRNKGNFPGRFSGRQFSNSRSEMNVSTLELGDSALYLCASSRTVPDTQYFGPGTRLTVL.

CDR3 region: CASSRDRYGLYNEQFF. CDR3 in DNA: TGTGCCAGCAGTCGGGACAGGTACGGACTATACAATGAGCAGTTCTTC. V usage is TRBV27 and J usage is TRBJ2-1; TRBD1 matches at 8 bases. CDR1 is MNHEY, CDR2 SMNVEV, per germline (reference sequence). V lost 5 bases and J lost 4; bases outside the gene matches: 10. CDR3 length equals 16 residues.

The chain joins TRBV6-1 to TRBJ2-7; D gene uncertain. This CDR3 spans 13 amino acids. V lost 0 bases to trimming and J lost 1 base, with 4 bases between them. Germline CDR1 reads MNHNS; CDR2 reads SASEGT. The CDR3 nucleotides are TGTGCCAGCAGTGAAGCGAGTTCCTACGAGCAGTACTTC. Protein product: CASSEASSYEQYF.

This rearrangement joins TRBV9 to TRBJ1-1, with D possibly matching TRBD1 (5 bases). Trimming pared 3 bases from V and 4 bases from J, leaving 16 bases between. The CDR3 covers 15 residues. Germline CDR1 reads SGDLS; CDR2 reads YYNGEE. This chain's CDR3 is CASSAGDFLITEAFF. CDR3 in DNA: TGTGCCAGCAGCGCGGGGGACTTTCTGATCACTGAAGCTTTCTTT.

The chain employs TRBV30 and TRBJ1-2; weak D call: TRBD1 (6 bases). There are 11 residues in the CDR3. Germline CDR1 and CDR2: GTSNPN and SVGIG (reference sequence). V gave up 0 bases and J gave up 12 bases, with 11 bases separating them. CDR3 nucleotide sequence: TGTGCCTGGAGTGTAGGGGGACCCAACACCTTC. As protein: CAWSVGGPNTF.

The CDR3 loop is CATSPTDSVSGNTIYF. The CDR3 region has the DNA TGTGCCACCAGCCCTACCGACAGCGTCTCTGGAAACACCATATATTTT. The rearrangement links TRBV15 to TRBJ1-3, with D possibly TRBD1 on 5 matching bases. V was clipped by 5 bases and J by 0 bases, with 14 bases between them. The CDR3 totals 16 residues. Germline assignment: CDR1 LNHNV and CDR2 YYDKDF (reference sequence).